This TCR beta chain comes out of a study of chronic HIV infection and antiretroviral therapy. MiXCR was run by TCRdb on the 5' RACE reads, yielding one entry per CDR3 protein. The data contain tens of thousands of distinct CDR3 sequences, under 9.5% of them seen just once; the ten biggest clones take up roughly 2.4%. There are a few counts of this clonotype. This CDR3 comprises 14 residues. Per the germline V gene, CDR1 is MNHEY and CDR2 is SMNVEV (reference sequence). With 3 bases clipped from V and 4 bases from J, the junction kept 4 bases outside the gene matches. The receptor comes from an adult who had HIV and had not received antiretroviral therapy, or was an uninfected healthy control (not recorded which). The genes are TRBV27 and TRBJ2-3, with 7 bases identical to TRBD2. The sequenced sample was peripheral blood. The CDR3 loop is CASSFLAEADTQYF. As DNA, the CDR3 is TGTGCCAGCAGTTTTCTAGCGGAGGCAGATACGCAGTATTTT.